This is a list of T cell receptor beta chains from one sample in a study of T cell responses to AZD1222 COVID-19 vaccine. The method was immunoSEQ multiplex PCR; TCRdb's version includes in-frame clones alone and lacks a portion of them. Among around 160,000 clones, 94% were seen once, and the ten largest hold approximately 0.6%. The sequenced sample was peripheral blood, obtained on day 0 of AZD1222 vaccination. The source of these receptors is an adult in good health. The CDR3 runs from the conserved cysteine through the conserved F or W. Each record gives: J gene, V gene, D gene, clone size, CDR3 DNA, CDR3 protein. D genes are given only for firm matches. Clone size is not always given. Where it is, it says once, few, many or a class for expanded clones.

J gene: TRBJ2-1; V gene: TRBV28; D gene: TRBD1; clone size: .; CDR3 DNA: TGTGCCAGCAGCGAGTTACGGGGGACAGGGGAAGTAATCGGAGGAGGTGAGCAGTTCTTC; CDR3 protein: CASSELRGTGEVIGGGEQFF
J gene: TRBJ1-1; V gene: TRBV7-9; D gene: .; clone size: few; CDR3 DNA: TGTGCCAGCAGCCAGTTTACATCCATGGGCACTGAAGCTTTCTTT; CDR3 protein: CASSQFTSMGTEAFF
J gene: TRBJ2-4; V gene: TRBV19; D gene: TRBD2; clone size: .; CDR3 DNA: TGTGCCAGTAGTATTTCTAGCGGGAGGGCCTTTCAACACATTCAGTACTTC; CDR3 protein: CASSISSGRAFQHIQYF
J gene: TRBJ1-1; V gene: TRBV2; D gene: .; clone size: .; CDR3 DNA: TGTGCCAGCAGTGGGCGTCAGGGGTGGAACACTGAAGCTTTCTTT; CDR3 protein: CASSGRQGWNTEAFF
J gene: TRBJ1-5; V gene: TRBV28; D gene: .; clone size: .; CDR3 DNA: TGTGCCAGCAGCCGACCCAGGGGAGCGGATCAGCCCCAGCATTTT; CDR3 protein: CASSRPRGADQPQHF
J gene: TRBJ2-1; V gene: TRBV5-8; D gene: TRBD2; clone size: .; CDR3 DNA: TGTGCCAGCAGCGATTCGGAACTAGCGCCAACCCCCTACAATGAGCAGTTCTTC; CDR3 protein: CASSDSELAPTPYNEQFF
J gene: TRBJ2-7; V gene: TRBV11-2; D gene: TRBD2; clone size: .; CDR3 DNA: TGTGCCAGCAGCCGGGAGGGAGCAATCTTCTACGAGCAGTACTTC; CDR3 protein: CASSREGAIFYEQYF
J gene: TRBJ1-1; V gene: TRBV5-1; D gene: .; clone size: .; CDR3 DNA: TGCGCCAGCAGCTTGGAGCAGGGAGACAAAGCTTTCTTT; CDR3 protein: CASSLEQGDKAFF
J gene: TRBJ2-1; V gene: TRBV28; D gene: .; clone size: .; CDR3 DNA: TGTGCCAGCAGGACCTGGAGGGGGTCCTACAATGAGCAGTTCTTC; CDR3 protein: CASRTWRGSYNEQFF
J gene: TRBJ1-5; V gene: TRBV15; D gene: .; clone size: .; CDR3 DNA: TGTGCCACCAGCAGAGACCGGGTCCTTAATCAGCCCCAGCATTTT; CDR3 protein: CATSRDRVLNQPQHF
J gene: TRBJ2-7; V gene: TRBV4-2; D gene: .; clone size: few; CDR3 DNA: TGTGCCAGCAGCCAAGCGGGTTACGAGCAGTACTTC; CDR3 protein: CASSQAGYEQYF
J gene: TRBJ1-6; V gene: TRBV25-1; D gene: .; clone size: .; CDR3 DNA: TGTGCCAGCACCCAATTAGAGGGTTCACCCCTCCACTTT; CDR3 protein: CASTQLEGSPLHF
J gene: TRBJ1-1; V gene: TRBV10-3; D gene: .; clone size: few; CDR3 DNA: TGTGCCATAAATCGACAGAACACTGAAGCTTTCTTT; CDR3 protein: CAINRQNTEAFF
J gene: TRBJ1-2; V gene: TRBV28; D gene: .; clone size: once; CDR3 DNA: TGTGCCAGCAGTTTAAGGGGAGATCCCCGGGACTATGGCTACACCTTC; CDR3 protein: CASSLRGDPRDYGYTF
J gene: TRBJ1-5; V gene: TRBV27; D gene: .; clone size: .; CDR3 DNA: TGTGCCAGCAGTTTATTGAATAGCAATCAGCCCCAGCATTTT; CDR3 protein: CASSLLNSNQPQHF
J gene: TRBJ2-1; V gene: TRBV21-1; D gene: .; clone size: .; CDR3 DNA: TGTGCCAGCAGCGGAATGGACTGGGGGTACAATGAGCAGTTCTTC; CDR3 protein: CASSGMDWGYNEQFF
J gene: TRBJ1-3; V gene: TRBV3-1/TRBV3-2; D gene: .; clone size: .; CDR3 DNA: TGTGCCAGCAGCCAATCTGGAAACACCATATATTTT; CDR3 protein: CASSQSGNTIYF
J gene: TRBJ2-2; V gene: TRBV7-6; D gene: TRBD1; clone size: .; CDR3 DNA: TGTGCCAGCAGCCAGGGACAGGAGTACACCGGGGAGCTGTTTTTT; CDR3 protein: CASSQGQEYTGELFF
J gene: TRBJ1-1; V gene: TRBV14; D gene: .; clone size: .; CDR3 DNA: TGTGCCAGCAGCCGAAACAGGGCCCGTGAAGCTTTCTTT; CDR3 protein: CASSRNRAREAFF
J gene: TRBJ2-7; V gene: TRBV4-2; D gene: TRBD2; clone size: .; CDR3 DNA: TGTGCCAGCAGCCAAGAGGGGGTCCTAGCGGGAGTAGGCGAGCAGTACTTC; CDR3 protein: CASSQEGVLAGVGEQYF
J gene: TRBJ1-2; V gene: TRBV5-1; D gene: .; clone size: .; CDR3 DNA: TGCGCCAGCAGCTTGGGGGTAGGCTACACCTTC; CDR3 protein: CASSLGVGYTF
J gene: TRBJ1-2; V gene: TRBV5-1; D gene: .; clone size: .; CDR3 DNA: TGCGCCAGCAGCTGGGGGTTGGGAGCTAACTATGGCTACACCTTC; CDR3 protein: CASSWGLGANYGYTF
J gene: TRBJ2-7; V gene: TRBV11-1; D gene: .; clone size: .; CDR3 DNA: TGTGCCAGCAGCCTTCACGCAGGGGACGAGCAGTACTTC; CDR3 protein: CASSLHAGDEQYF
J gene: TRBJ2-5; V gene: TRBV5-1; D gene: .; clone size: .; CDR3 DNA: TGCGCCAGCAGCCCGGGGGAGACCCAGTACTTC; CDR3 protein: CASSPGETQYF
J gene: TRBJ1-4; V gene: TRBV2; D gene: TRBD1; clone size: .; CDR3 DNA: TGTGCCAGCAGGGGCAGGGGGCGGGAAAAACTGTTTTTT; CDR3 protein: CASRGRGREKLFF
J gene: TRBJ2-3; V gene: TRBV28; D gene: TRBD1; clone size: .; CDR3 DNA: TGTGCCAGCAGTTTGAGGGGGCAGGGCACAGATACGCAGTATTTT; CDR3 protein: CASSLRGQGTDTQYF
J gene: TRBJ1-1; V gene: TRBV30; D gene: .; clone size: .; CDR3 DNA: TGTGCCTGGAAACAGGTCACGACTGAAGCTTTCTTT; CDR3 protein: CAWKQVTTEAFF
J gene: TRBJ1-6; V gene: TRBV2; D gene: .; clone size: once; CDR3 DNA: TGTGCCAGCAGTGCGCGGCAAGCCCTCCACTTT; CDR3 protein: CASSARQALHF
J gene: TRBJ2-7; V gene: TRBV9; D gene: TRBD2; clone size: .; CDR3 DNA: TGTGCCAGCAGCGGTTATAGCGGGAAGGGCCCCTACGAGCAGTACTTC; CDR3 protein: CASSGYSGKGPYEQYF
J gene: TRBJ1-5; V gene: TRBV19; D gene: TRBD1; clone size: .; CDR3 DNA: TGTGCCAGTAGTAGGACAGGGTCGGAGCCCCAGCATTTT; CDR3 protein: CASSRTGSEPQHF
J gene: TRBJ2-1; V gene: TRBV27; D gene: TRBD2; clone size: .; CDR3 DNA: TGTGCCAGCAGCCTTAGCGGGAGTATCTACAATGAGCAGTTCTTC; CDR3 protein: CASSLSGSIYNEQFF